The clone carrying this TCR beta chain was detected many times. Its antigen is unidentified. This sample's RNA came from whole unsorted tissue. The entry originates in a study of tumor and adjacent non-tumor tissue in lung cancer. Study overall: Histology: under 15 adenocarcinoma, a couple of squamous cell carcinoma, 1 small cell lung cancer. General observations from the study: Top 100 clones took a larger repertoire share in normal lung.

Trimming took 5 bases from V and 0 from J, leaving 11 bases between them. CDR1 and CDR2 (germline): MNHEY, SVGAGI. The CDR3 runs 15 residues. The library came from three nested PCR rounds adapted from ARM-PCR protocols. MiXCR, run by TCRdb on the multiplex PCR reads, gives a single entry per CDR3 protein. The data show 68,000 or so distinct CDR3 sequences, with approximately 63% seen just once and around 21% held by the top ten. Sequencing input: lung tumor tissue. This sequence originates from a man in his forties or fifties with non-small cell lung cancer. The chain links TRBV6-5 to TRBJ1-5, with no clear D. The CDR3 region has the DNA TGTGCCAGCAGTCCCTCAGGAGTTAGCAATCAGCCCCAGCATTTT. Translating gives CASSPSGVSNQPQHF.